Following are 7 T cell receptor beta chains from one sample sequenced in a study of blood T cells in healthy people across ages. A sample-barcoded 5' primer and a J-beta primer mix were used in a second PCR of about 6 to 12 cycles. Via MiXCR, TCRdb re-called the 5' RACE reads, giving one row per CDR3 protein. The sample includes hundreds of thousands of distinct CDR3 sequences, about 42% of them seen just once. The sequenced sample consisted of blood. The receptor set was obtained from a woman aged 55 to 70 in good health.

The CDR3 is CSAFPSPAGEETQFF. CDR3 nucleotides: TGCAGTGCTTTCCCTTCCCCGGCGGGGGAAGAGACCCAGTTCTTC. V and J are TRBV20-1 and TRBJ2-1; 7 bases map to TRBD2. Germline CDR1 DFQATT, CDR2 SNEGSKA (reference sequence). Trimming cost V 5 bases and J 13 bases; bases outside gene matches: 20. This CDR3 has 15 residues.

In this sample, this clonotype turned up a few times. V is TRBV5-1 and J is TRBJ2-5; D gene unclear. The CDR3 is 13 residues long. Trimming removed 3 bases from V and 1 base from J, with 7 bases in between. CDR1 is SGHRS, CDR2 YFSETQ, per germline. CDR3 region: CASSCMSQETQYF. The CDR3 region has the DNA TGCGCCAGCAGCTGTATGAGCCAAGAGACCCAGTACTTC.

This clonotype appeared many times. The chain uses TRBV18 and TRBJ2-7; TRBD1 matches at 7 bases. Germline V gene data show CDR1 as KGHSH and CDR2 as LQKENI. The CDR3 length is 14 residues. V shed 8 bases, J shed 1 base, and the junction held 8 bases outside the gene matches. This CDR3 reads CASTRQGISYEQYF. DNA of the CDR3: TGTGCCAGCACACGACAGGGTATTTCCTACGAGCAGTACTTC.

This clonotype was counted at least ten times. The genes are TRBV20-1 and TRBJ2-5, with 7 bases lining up with TRBD2. CDR1 DFQATT and CDR2 SNEGSKA come from the germline V gene (reference sequence). The CDR3 consists of 12 residues. Losses at the gene ends were 5 bases for V and 4 bases for J; bases not matched to a gene: 4. In nucleotides, the CDR3 is TGCAGTGCTCAGGGAGGGGCAGAGACCCAGTACTTC. Protein product: CSAQGGAETQYF.

This clonotype was seen only a few times. The chain carries TRBV13 and TRBJ2-1; D unresolved. Trimming removed 3 bases from V and 1 base from J, with 10 bases in between. Germline assignment: CDR1 PRHDT and CDR2 FYEKMQ (reference sequence). The CDR3 consists of 15 residues. CDR3: CASSLGYISYNEQFF. The CDR3 nucleotides read TGTGCCAGCAGCTTGGGCTACATTTCCTACAATGAGCAGTTCTTC.

With respect to this clonotype: A read error may produce the germline difference seen at one junction end. V and J are TRBV6-1 and TRBJ1-1; D perhaps matches TRBD1 (5 bases). This CDR3 is 15 amino acids long. Germline V gives CDR1 MNHNS, CDR2 SASEGT. CDR3 loop: CVSSPQGPANTEAFF. The CDR3 nucleotides read TGTGTCAGCAGTCCCCAGGGTCCGGCGAACACTGAAGCTTTCTTT.

This clonotype showed up many times. J is TRBJ2-1 and V is TRBV29-1, with 10 bases matching TRBD2. This CDR3 spans 18 amino acids. Trimming at V came to 3 bases and at J to 1 base, leaving 12 bases not matched to a gene. Germline CDR1 SQVTM, CDR2 ANQGSEA. The DNA of the CDR3 is TGCAGCGTTGACCCCGCTAGCGGGGGAACGTCTTCCTACAATGAGCAGTTCTTC. Protein sequence: CSVDPASGGTSSYNEQFF.